In its sample, the clone carrying this T cell receptor beta chain was seen once. The antigen is not known. This sample is drawn from a study of shared clonotypes between healthy human individuals. The naive CD8 subset, CD45RO-negative cells positively selected for CCR7, excluded terminally differentiated effector memory CD45RA+ cells. Donors, without exception, were Caucasian adults residing in Nashville, Tennessee. The table came from immunoSEQ multiplex PCR; TCRdb's copy has only in-frame clones and leaves some out. The table has about 2 million clones, over 85% seen once. Study-level results: Clonotypes shared by all four donors outscored non-shared clonotypes in generation probability.

The sample taken for sequencing was naive CD8+ T cells sorted from blood. The TCR sequence derives from a man aged 18 to 29 in good health.

This CDR3 is CASTERGLAGGPFDTQYF. The CDR3 region has the DNA TGCGCCAGCACCGAGAGAGGACTAGCGGGAGGGCCCTTCGATACGCAGTATTTT. The chain recombines TRBV10-2 with TRBJ2-3; 15 positions agree with TRBD2. CDR3 length: 18 residues. The junction had 14 bases not matched to a gene; V was cut back by 7 bases and J by 6 bases. Germline CDR1 reads WSHSY; CDR2 reads SAAADI.